One TCR beta chain is described in this entry. The count of this clone is one. What this receptor recognizes is not known. No base-level quality is on record; no much larger clone is a single base apart. The CDR3 has 13 amino acids, counting the end cysteine and phenylalanine. Only the CDR3 portion is preserved as DNA: 39 bases, with reading frame beginning at the first base. The junction carries 7 bases between V and J, which are trimmed by 2 bases and 2 bases respectively. The germline V gene (reference sequence) supplies CDR1 SGHAT and CDR2 FQDESV. This entry comes from a study of technical replicates of blood from a handful of donors (dated by TCRdb to about 2017). Library method: the immunoSEQ multiplex PCR assay. Here the immuneACCESS table is served through TCRdb, limited to in-frame sequences with V and J called. Missing clones are a known gap in these copies; in checked studies unresolved V genes cover under half, and the rest lacks a known reason. For this sample the table gives around 67,000 clones, of which 80% to 95% were detected only once. The ten largest make up about 0.35% of the sample.

The TCR originated in a human donor in good health. The V and J genes are TRBV11-1 and TRBJ2-7; no D gene call is confident. The sequencing sample was made of T cells isolated from PBMCs. The CDR3 is CASSLLEAYEQYF. The DNA sequence is TGTGCCAGCAGCTTATTAGAGGCCTACGAGCAGTACTTC.